This T cell receptor (beta chain) stems from a study of cytomegalovirus exposure and HLA in healthy donors. Study background: It was reported in a later analysis that the same platform had been used for the 120 or so validation repertoires as for the roughly 700 first-cohort repertoires.

Sequencing used immunoSEQ multiplex PCR; TCRdb keeps in-frame clones, though not all of them. The sample records more than 200,000 clones, less than 90% being singletons. Donors were drawn from the approximately 120-subject validation cohort, separate from the roughly 700-subject first cohort. Study results and caveats: Altogether, 164 TCR beta chains were recorded as cytomegalovirus-associated. Most TCR sequences were uncommon, yet certain public TCRs appeared in many donors.

Notes on this clone: Its antigen is unidentified.

V shed 4 bases and J shed 6 bases, with 8 bases lying between them. The CDR3 length is 12 residues. CDR1 is WNHNN, CDR2 SYGVQD, per germline (reference sequence). The chain is built from TRBV10-1 and TRBJ2-3; no firm D call. The TCR comes from a man younger than 35 in good health and CMV-seropositive. The sequenced sample consisted of PBMCs. The CDR3 protein is CASSVRSDTQYF. DNA of the CDR3: TGCGCCAGCAGTGTACGGAGTGATACGCAGTATTTT.